This entry describes one TCR beta chain. Its antigen is still unknown. These data originate in a study of T cell repertoires in cytomegalovirus infection. One entry per CDR3 protein results from TCRdb running MiXCR on the reads. Among approximately 1,000,000 distinct CDR3 sequences listed, 30% to 40% were seen once. CDR1 and CDR2 (germline): SGHVS, FNYEAQ. V was shortened by 5 bases and J by 10 bases, with 23 bases between the two germline ends. The CDR3 runs 15 residues. This TCR derives from a human donor in good health (CMV status not recorded). Some clones in this sample may be carry-over from other donors' samples. The chain links TRBV7-6 to TRBJ2-5; possible D gene TRBD1, 5 bases. Sequenced material: cultured CD8+ T cells from PBMCs, taken from culture after CMV antigen stimulation. CDR3 protein: CASSPDGWGEFDQYF. The CDR3 nucleotides are TGTGCCAGCAGCCCAGATGGCTGGGGCGAGTTTGACCAGTACTTC.